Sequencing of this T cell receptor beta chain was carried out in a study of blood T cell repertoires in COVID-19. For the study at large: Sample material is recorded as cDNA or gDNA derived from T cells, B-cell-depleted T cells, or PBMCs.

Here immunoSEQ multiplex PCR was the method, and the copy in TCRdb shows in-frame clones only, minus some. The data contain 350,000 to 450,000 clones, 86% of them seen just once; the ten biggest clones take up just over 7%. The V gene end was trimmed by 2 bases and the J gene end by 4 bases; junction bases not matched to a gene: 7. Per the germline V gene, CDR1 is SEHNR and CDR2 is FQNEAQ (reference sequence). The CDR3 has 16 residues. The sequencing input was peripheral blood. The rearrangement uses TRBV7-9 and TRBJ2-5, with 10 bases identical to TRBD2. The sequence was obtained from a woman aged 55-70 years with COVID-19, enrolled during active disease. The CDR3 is CASSLPAGGPGETQYF. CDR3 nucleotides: TGTGCCAGCAGCTTACCAGCGGGGGGGCCAGGAGAGACCCAGTACTTC.